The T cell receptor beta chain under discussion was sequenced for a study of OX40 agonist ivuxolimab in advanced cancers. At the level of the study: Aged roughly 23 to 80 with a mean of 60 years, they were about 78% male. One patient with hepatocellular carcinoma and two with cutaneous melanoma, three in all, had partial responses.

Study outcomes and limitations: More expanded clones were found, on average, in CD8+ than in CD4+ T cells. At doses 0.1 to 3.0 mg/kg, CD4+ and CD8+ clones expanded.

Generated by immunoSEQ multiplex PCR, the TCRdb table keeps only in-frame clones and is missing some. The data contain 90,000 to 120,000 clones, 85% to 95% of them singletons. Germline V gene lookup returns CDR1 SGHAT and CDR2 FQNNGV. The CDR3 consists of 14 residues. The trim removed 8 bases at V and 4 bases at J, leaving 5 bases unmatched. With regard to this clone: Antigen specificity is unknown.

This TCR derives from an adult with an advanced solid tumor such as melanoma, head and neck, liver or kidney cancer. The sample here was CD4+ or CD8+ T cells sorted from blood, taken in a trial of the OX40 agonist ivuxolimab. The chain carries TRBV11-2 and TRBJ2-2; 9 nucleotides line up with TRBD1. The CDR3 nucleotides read TGTGCCAGCTTGGGACAGGGTTTCACCGGGGAGCTGTTTTTT. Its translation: CASLGQGFTGELFF.